These 21 T cell receptor beta chains came from one sample sequenced in a study of blood T cells in healthy people across ages. A J-beta primer mix and a sample-barcoded 5' primer were used in a second PCR of about 7 to 12 cycles. TCRdb re-called the 5' RACE reads through MiXCR, storing one row per CDR3 protein. The table includes approximately 810,000 distinct CDR3 sequences, about 37% detected once. The sequencing input was blood. These receptors all stem from a man younger than 30 in good health.

A word on this clonotype: A much larger clone differs by one base, so this may be a read error. The rearrangement uses TRBV10-3 and TRBJ2-3, with D maybe TRBD1 (6 bases). Germline assignment: CDR1 ENHRY and CDR2 SYGVKD. The CDR3 has 14 amino acids. The CDR3: CAISDRGITDRQYF. CDR3 coding DNA: TGTGCCATCAGTGACAGGGGTATTACAGATAGGCAGTATTTT.

V is TRBV9 and J is TRBJ2-7; the D gene is possibly TRBD1 (6 bases). This CDR3 has 15 residues. V was pared by 0 bases and J by 3 bases, with 13 bases between. Germline V lookup: CDR1 SGDLS, CDR2 YYNGEE. Here the CDR3 reads CASSVGPGQNYEQYF. The CDR3 bases are TGTGCCAGCAGCGTAGGACCAGGACAGAACTACGAGCAGTACTTC.

The J gene is TRBJ2-7, the V gene TRBV9, with D tentatively TRBD2 (6 bases). This CDR3 contains 14 residues. Germline V gene lookup returns CDR1 SGDLS and CDR2 YYNGEE. The V gene lost 3 bases and the J gene lost 0 bases, with 10 bases spanning the gap. Here the CDR3 DNA reads TGTGCCAGCAGCGAGGCGGGGCCCTCCTACGAGCAGTACTTC. Its protein product is CASSEAGPSYEQYF.

The gene calls are TRBV10-3 and TRBJ1-3; D ambiguous. The CDR3 is made up of 16 amino acids. Trimming cost V 1 base and J 2 bases, with 12 bases left between them. CDR1 is ENHRY and CDR2 is SYGVKD in the germline V gene. CDR3 region: CAISEYPGAAGNTIYF. The CDR3 DNA reads TGTGCCATCAGTGAGTACCCCGGAGCCGCTGGAAACACCATATATTTT.

This clonotype was counted a few times. The chain links TRBV12-3 or TRBV12-4 to TRBJ2-1, with TRBD1 matching 7 bases. V lost 2 bases and J lost 9; bases outside the gene matches: 10. The CDR3 consists of 15 residues. CDR3 in amino acids: CASSLPWTGVGEQFF. The CDR3 bases are TGTGCCAGCAGTTTACCTTGGACAGGCGTTGGTGAGCAGTTCTTC.

The chain combines TRBV12-3 or TRBV12-4 with TRBJ1-1, with a possible D match to TRBD1 (5 bases). The CDR3 totals 11 residues. V gave up 7 bases and J gave up 7 bases, with 10 bases separating them. CDR3 sequence: CASTLGGEAFF. CDR3 DNA sequence: TGTGCCAGCACCCTGGGGGGTGAAGCTTTCTTT.

The table lists this clonotype with a few counts. The J gene is TRBJ1-1, the V gene TRBV5-1; tentative D call: TRBD1 (5 bases). Germline V gene lookup returns CDR1 SGHRS and CDR2 YFSETQ. Trimming stripped 0 bases from V and 3 bases from J, with 9 bases between. The CDR3 has 14 residues. This CDR3 is CASSLETAYTEAFF. The CDR3 nucleotides read TGCGCCAGCAGCTTGGAGACAGCTTACACTGAAGCTTTCTTT.

The chain combines TRBV9 with TRBJ2-7; TRBD1 matches at 8 bases. The V segment lost 4 bases and the J segment 7 bases; nucleotides outside the gene matches: 13. Germline CDR1 is SGDLS and CDR2 is YYNGEE. The CDR3 runs to 15 residues. This CDR3 reads CASSPPPDRVGEQYF. As DNA, the CDR3 is TGTGCCAGCAGCCCTCCACCGGACAGGGTGGGTGAGCAGTACTTC.

This chain connects TRBV10-3 to TRBJ1-1, with 8 bases lining up with TRBD1. The V and J ends lost 5 bases and 7 bases, in that order; junction bases with no gene match: 3. The CDR3 length is 12 residues. CDR1 and CDR2 from the germline V gene are ENHRY and SYGVKD. The CDR3 DNA reads TGTGCCATCAGTCTTGGACAGGGTGAAGCTTTCTTT. Translating it yields CAISLGQGEAFF.

The chain couples TRBV6-2 or TRBV6-3 to TRBJ2-7; 7 positions match TRBD1. Germline CDR1 is MNHEY and CDR2 is SVGEGT. After removal of 2 bases from V and 2 bases from J, the junction contained 6 bases not matched to a gene. The CDR3 has 15 residues. CDR3 protein: CASSYLGTAAYEQYF. The DNA of the CDR3 is TGTGCCAGCAGTTACCTCGGGACAGCGGCCTACGAGCAGTACTTC.

This clonotype was counted ten times or more. This chain links TRBV12-3 or TRBV12-4 with TRBJ2-3, with D uncertain. This CDR3 has 12 amino acids. Trimming took off 3 bases at V and 4 bases at J, with 5 bases between the two ends. DNA of the CDR3: TGTGCCAGCAGTTTCCTAGCAGATACGCAGTATTTT. Translated, it gives CASSFLADTQYF.

V gene TRBV20-1 combines with J gene TRBJ2-1; TRBD2 aligns across 8 bases. Germline V lookup: CDR1 DFQATT, CDR2 SNEGSKA (reference sequence). V lost 3 bases to trimming and J lost 6 bases; unmatched junction nucleotides: 13. CDR3 length equals 16 residues. The CDR3 loop is CSASLIPSGSINEQFF. The CDR3 region has the DNA TGCAGTGCTAGTCTTATTCCAAGCGGGAGTATCAATGAGCAGTTCTTC.

This clonotype was recorded a few times. The V call is TRBV5-6, the J call TRBJ2-3; D is ambiguous. Germline lookup yields CDR1 SGHDT and CDR2 YYEEEE. The length of the CDR3 is 15 residues. Trimming pared 0 bases from V and 2 bases from J, leaving 10 bases between. The CDR3 nucleotides read TGTGCCAGCAGCTTGGAAGGGTTCTCCACAGATACGCAGTATTTT. Encoded protein: CASSLEGFSTDTQYF.

The chain recombines TRBV7-2 with TRBJ1-1; 8 positions agree with TRBD1. J lost 6 bases, V lost 1 base, and 7 bases had no gene match. Germline V CDR1 and CDR2: SGHTA, FQGNSA. The CDR3 contains 15 residues. The CDR3 region is CASSLDSGGAAEAFF. The DNA for the CDR3 is TGTGCCAGCAGCTTAGATTCAGGGGGCGCCGCTGAAGCTTTCTTT.

This clonotype occurred a few times. The V and J genes are TRBV5-1 and TRBJ1-2, with D unclear. Trimming left V 0 bases short and J 8 bases short, with 11 bases between. This CDR3 comprises 13 residues. Germline assignment: CDR1 SGHRS and CDR2 YFSETQ. The CDR3 sequence: CASSLAGVGGYTF. The CDR3 DNA reads TGCGCCAGCAGCTTGGCTGGGGTCGGCGGCTACACCTTC.

The chain has TRBV30 and TRBJ2-5, with 8 nucleotides matching TRBD1. The DNA end lines up better with TRBJ2-7; the J call may be wrong. The CDR3 sequence is 14 residues long. In germline, CDR1 is GTSNPN, CDR2 SVGIG (reference sequence). Here the CDR3 reads CACGRTGQTGEQYF. In nucleotides, the CDR3 is TGTGCCTGTGGTCGGACAGGGCAAACCGGCGAGCAGTACTTC.

In the case of this clonotype: A single base separates this from a much larger clone, so it may be a read error. The chain links TRBV4-3 to TRBJ2-3; D may be TRBD2 (7 bases). The germline V gene has CDR1 LGHNA and CDR2 YSLEER. The CDR3 sequence is 19 residues long. CDR3 sequence: CASSQELFSGEGGTDTQCF. DNA of the CDR3: TGCGCCAGCAGCCAAGAACTCTTTTCAGGGGAGGGCGGCACAGATACGCAGTGTTTT.

This clonotype turned up a few times. The chain recombines TRBV28 with TRBJ1-2, with TRBD1 matching over 7 bases. CDR1 and CDR2 (germline): MDHEN, SYDVKM. J was trimmed by 2 bases and V by 5 bases; bases with no gene match: 2. This CDR3 comprises 13 residues. In nucleotides, the CDR3 is TGTGCCAGCAGTCACAGGGGAAACTATGGCTACACCTTC. This sequence encodes CASSHRGNYGYTF.

This rearrangement joins TRBV7-9 to TRBJ2-5; 14 positions agree with TRBD2. CDR1 and CDR2 from the germline V gene are SEHNR and FQNEAQ (reference sequence). CDR3 size: 16 residues. The V and J ends lost 5 bases and 2 bases, in that order; junction bases with no gene match: 4. This chain's CDR3 is CASSQTSGGVQETQYF. The CDR3 nucleotides read TGTGCCAGCAGCCAGACTAGCGGGGGGGTACAAGAGACCCAGTACTTC.

In this sample, this clonotype turned up many times. This rearrangement joins TRBV29-1 to TRBJ1-2; the D is unclear. Trimming stripped 2 bases from V and 4 bases from J, with 5 bases between. This CDR3 region has 11 residues. The germline gives CDR1 SQVTM, CDR2 ANQGSEA. Here the CDR3 DNA reads TGCAGCGTTGAACGGCGCTATGGCTACACCTTC. It specifies CSVERRYGYTF.

The chain combines TRBV11-1 with TRBJ1-1; 9 nucleotides agree with TRBD1. J gave up 3 bases and V 5 bases, and 7 bases lay outside the gene matches. The CDR3 is made up of 15 amino acids. Germline V lookup: CDR1 SGHAT, CDR2 FQDESV (reference sequence). CDR3 nucleotides: TGTGCCAGCAGCCCTTGGACAGGGGAGCACACTGAAGCTTTCTTT. As protein: CASSPWTGEHTEAFF.